The rows below give T cell receptor beta chains drawn from one sample of a study of human T cells and chemical hapten exposure. MiXCR, applied by TCRdb to the RACE reads, yields one record per CDR3 protein. Of roughly 53,000 distinct CDR3 sequences in the sample, 9.9% were seen once. Source: whole blood, taken in connection with sensitization to the hapten diphenylcyclopropenone (DPC). Receptors were obtained from a middle-aged woman with alopecia areata. Some clones in this sample may be carry-over from other donors' samples. Both conserved end residues are trimmed from each CDR3.

CDR3aa,j_gene,v_gene
ASSSDRDSSGNTIY,TRBJ1-3,TRBV7-9
AISDVSEQF,TRBJ2-1,TRBV10-3
ASSLLGEEDTQY,TRBJ2-3,TRBV28
ATRTGSTEAF,TRBJ1-1,TRBV6-2/TRBV6-3
ASSSTLAGLQETQY,TRBJ2-5,TRBV6-5
ATSDLNQPQH,TRBJ1-5,TRBV24-1
ASEQARSYEQY,TRBJ2-7,TRBV2
ASSFKANYGYT,TRBJ1-2,TRBV27
ASSYSGWAGAEQY,TRBJ2-7,TRBV6-5
ASSYGVNLAADTQY,TRBJ2-3,TRBV6-5
ASSPPGQPYEKLF,TRBJ1-4,TRBV18
ASSVGQGWADTQY,TRBJ2-3,TRBV9
ASSLLDSHNQPQH,TRBJ1-5,TRBV7-8
ASHTGELF,TRBJ2-2,TRBV6-1
ASSQDPAGATGANVLT,TRBJ2-6,TRBV4-2
SARDPDNQPQH,TRBJ1-5,TRBV20-1
ASSLVWQEEAKNIQY,TRBJ2-4,TRBV7-9
AWDSAGLNTEAF,TRBJ1-1,TRBV30
SVVATNTEAF,TRBJ1-1,TRBV29-1
SVEGYANYQETQY,TRBJ2-5,TRBV29-1
ASSLRDSSDTQY,TRBJ2-3,TRBV19
SVQGRPAYEQY,TRBJ2-7,TRBV29-1
ASRPRPNTEAF,TRBJ1-1,TRBV6-2/TRBV6-3
ASSFTGNEQF,TRBJ2-1,TRBV11-1
ASSQSRPGEAF,TRBJ1-1,TRBV18
ASSFGTPGGVVGEAF,TRBJ1-1,TRBV7-8
ASSRGTGENQPQH,TRBJ1-5,TRBV19
SAALREDAYEQY,TRBJ2-7,TRBV20-1
ASTPRPDYNEQF,TRBJ2-1,TRBV12-3/TRBV12-4
ASSPSQGSITGELF,TRBJ2-2,TRBV11-2
ACGQGSAF,TRBJ1-1,TRBV6-5
ASSQDGVRTQY,TRBJ2-3,TRBV14
ASSKDPKRTEAF,TRBJ1-1,TRBV6-6
SARAGSGQETQY,TRBJ2-5,TRBV20-1
ASSPGPGASGDTQY,TRBJ2-3,TRBV5-6
SASRTSQAGELF,TRBJ2-2,TRBV20-1
ASSLPGGKQY,TRBJ2-3,TRBV11-3
ASSFGREGEQF,TRBJ2-1,TRBV12-3/TRBV12-4
ASSWTGGPQETQY,TRBJ2-5,TRBV7-2
SARDGDSGNTIY,TRBJ1-3,TRBV20-1